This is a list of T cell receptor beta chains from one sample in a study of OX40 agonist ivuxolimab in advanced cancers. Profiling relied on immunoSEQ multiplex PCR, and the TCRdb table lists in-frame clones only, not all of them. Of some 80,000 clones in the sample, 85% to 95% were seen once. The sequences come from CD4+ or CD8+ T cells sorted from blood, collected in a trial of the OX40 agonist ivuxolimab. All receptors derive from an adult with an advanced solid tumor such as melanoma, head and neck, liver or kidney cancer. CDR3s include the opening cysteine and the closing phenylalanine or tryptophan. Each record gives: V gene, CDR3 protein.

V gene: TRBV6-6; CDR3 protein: CASSLEETQYF
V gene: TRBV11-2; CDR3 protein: CASSVPLAGTYEQYF
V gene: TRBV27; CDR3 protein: CASSLTGPYGYTF
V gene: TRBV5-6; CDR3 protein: CASSLVGRNLYGYTF
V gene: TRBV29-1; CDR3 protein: CSVGTGLSTEAFF
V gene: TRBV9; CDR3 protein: CASSRGFPDTQYF
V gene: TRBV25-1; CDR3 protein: CASKVQGADTEAFF
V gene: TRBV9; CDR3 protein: CASSSTDTQYF
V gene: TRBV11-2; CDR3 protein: CASSLPLATSGRSYEQYF
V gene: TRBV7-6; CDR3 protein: CASSPLPVSGTSGNEQYF
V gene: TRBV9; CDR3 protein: CASSVGLGADNSPLHF
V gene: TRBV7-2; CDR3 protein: CASSLVDGELFF
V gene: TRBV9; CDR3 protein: CASSDPGTSGYNEQFF
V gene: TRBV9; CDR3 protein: CASSAGGVVTEAFF
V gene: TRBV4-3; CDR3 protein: CASSQGWGRNHEQYF
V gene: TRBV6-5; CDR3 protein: CASSYLGKDYGYTF
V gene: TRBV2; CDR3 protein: CASRGYTF
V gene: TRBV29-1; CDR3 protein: CSVEGITGTESYEQYF
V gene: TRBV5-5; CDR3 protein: CASSLEAGTYEQYF
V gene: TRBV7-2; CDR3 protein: CASSLGWGHSSGNTIYF
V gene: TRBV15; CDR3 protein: CATSRDSWFQMTSGEREQFF
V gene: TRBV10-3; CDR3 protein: CAISALAGGIHNEQFF
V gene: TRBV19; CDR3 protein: CASSIARDTSGGSYEQYF
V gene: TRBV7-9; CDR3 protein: CASSLEGAGLTF
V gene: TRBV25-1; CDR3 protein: CASSEGLADYNEQFF
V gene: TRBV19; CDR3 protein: CASCSSVQANYGYTF
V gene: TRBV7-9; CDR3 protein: CASSLSGGYSNQPQHF
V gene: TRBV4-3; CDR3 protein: CASSQDLGQGLNTEAFF
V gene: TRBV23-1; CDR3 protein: CASSLGAGGEETQYF
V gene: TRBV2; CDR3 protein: CASSISRETGDRPSYGYTF
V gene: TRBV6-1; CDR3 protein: CASSDDRGREKLFF
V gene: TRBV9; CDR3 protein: CASILIGGGEQYF
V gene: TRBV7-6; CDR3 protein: CASSRTGGKETQYF
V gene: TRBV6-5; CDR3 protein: CASRDYEQYF